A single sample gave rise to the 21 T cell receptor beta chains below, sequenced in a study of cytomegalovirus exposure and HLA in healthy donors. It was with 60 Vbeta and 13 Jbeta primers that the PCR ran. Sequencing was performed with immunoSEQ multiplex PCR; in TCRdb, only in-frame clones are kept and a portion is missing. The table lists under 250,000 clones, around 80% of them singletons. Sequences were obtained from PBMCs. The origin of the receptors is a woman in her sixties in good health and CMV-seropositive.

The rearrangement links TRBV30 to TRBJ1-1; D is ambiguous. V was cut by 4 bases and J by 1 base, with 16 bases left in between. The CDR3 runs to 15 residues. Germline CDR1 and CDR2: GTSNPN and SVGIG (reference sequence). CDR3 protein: CAWKAKGGPNTEAFF. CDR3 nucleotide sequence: TGTGCCTGGAAGGCCAAGGGCGGGCCGAACACTGAAGCTTTCTTT.

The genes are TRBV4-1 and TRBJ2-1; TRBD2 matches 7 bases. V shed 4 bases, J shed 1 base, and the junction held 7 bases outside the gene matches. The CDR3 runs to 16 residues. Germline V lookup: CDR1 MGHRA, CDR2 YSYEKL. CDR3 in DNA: TGCGCCAGCAGCCCGGACTGGGGGGGGTCCTACAATGAGCAGTTCTTC. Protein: CASSPDWGGSYNEQFF.

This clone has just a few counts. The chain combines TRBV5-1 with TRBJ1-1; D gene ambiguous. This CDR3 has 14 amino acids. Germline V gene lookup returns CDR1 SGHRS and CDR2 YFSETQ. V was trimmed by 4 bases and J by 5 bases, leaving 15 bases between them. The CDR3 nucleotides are TGCGCCAGCAGCCCCCGGGAAGGGATTACTGAAGCTTTCTTT. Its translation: CASSPREGITEAFF.

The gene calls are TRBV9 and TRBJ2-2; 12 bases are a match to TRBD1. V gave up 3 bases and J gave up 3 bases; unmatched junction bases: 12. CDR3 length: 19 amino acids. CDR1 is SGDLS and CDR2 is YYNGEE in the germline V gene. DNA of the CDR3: TGTGCCAGCAGCGGGAGGGGGACAGGGGGCTTCCCGCACACCGGGGAGCTGTTTTTT. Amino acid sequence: CASSGRGTGGFPHTGELFF.

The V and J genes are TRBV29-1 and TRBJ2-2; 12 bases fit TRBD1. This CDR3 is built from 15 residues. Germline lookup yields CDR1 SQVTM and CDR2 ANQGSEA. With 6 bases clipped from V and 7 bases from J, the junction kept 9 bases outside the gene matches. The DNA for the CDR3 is TGCAGCGTGGGAGGGGGACAGGGGGCGGTCGGGGAGCTGTTTTTT. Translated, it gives CSVGGGQGAVGELFF.

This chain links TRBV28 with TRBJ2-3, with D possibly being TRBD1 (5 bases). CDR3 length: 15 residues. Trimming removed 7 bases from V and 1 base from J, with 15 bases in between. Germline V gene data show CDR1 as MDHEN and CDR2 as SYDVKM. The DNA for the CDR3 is TGTGCCAGCACTTCAGGGTTGTTGGGCACAGATACGCAGTATTTT. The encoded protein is CASTSGLLGTDTQYF.

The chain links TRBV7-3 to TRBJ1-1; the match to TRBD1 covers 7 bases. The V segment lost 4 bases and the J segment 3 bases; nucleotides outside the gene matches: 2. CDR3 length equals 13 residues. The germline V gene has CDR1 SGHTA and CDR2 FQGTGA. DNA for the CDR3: TGTGCCAGCAGCTGGGGACAGTACACTGAAGCTTTCTTT. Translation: CASSWGQYTEAFF. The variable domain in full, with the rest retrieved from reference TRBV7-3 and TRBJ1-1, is GAGVSQTPSNKVTEKGKYVELRCDPISGHTALYWYRQSLGQGPEFLIYFQGTGAADDSGLPNDRFFAVRPEGSVSTLKIQRTERGDSAVYLCASSWGQYTEAFFGQGTRLTVV.

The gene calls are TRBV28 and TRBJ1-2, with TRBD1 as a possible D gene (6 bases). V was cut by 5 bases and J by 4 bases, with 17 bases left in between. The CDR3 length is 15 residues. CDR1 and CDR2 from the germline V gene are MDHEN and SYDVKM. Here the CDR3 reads CASSLSGGEVYGYTF. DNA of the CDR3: TGTGCCAGCAGTCTAAGTGGGGGCGAGGTCTATGGCTACACCTTC.

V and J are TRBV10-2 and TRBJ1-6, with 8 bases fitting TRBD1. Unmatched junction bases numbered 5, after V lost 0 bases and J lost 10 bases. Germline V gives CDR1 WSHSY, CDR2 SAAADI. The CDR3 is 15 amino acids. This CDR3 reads CASSESRRGQSPLHF. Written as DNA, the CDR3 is TGCGCCAGCAGTGAGTCGCGCAGGGGGCAATCACCCCTCCACTTT.

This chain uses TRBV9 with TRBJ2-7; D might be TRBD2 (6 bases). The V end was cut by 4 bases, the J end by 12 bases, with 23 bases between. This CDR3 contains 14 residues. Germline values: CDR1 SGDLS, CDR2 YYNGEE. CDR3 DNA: TGTGCCAGCAGCCCGAGGAGGGCCAAGGCCAGAAGGTACTTC. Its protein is CASSPRRAKARRYF.

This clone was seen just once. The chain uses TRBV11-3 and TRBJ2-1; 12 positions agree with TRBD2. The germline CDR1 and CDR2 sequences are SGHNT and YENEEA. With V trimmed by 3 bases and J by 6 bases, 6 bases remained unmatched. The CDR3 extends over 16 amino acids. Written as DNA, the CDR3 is TGTGCCAGCAGCTTCCTAGCGGGAGGGCAGGGCAATGAGCAGTTCTTC. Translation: CASSFLAGGQGNEQFF. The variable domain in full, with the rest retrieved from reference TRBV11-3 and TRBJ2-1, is EAGVVQSPRYKIIEKKQPVAFWCNPISGHNTLYWYLQNLGQGPELLIRYENEEAVDDSQLPKDRFSAERLKGVDSTLKIQPAELGDSAVYLCASSFLAGGQGNEQFFGPGTRLTVL.

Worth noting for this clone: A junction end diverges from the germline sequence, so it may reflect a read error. The CDR3 spells CAVSRRDRQETQYF. For the CDR3, the DNA is TGTGCCGTCAGCAGGCGGGACAGACAAGAGACCCAGTACTTC. The chain recombines TRBV10-3 with TRBJ2-5; a weak D match, TRBD1 (7 bases). The CDR3 loop spans 14 amino acids. The V gene's germline CDR1 is ENHRY and CDR2 SYGVKD.

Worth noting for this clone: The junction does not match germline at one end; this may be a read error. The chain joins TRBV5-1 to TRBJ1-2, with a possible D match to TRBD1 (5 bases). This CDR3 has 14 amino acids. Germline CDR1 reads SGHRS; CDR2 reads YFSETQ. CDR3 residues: CANSLAGQGSGYTF. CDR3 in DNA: TGCGCCAACAGCTTGGCCGGCCAGGGCTCCGGCTACACCTTC.

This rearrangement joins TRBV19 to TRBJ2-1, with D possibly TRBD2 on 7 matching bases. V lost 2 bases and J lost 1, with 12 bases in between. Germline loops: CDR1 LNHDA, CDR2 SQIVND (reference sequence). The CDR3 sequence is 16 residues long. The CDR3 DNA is TGTGCCAGTAGTATACCGGGGGGCAGGTCCTACAATGAGCAGTTCTTC. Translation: CASSIPGGRSYNEQFF.

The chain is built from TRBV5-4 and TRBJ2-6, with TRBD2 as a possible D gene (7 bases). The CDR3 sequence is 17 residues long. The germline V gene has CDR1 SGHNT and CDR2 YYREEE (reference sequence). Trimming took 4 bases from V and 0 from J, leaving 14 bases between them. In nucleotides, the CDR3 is TGTGCCAGCAGCCCCGAGGGGGGGAACTCTGGGGCCAACGTCCTGACTTTC. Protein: CASSPEGGNSGANVLTF.

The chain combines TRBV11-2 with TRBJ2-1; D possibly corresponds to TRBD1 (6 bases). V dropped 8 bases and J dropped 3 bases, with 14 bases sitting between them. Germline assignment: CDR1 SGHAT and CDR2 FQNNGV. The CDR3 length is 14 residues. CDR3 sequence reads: CASGFRDNYNEQFF. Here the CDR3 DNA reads TGTGCCAGCGGATTTAGGGACAACTACAATGAGCAGTTCTTC.

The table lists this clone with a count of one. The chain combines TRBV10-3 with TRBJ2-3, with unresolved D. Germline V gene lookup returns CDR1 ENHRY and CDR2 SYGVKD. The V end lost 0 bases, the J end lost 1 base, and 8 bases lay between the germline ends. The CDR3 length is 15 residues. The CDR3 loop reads CAISESIVGTDTQYF. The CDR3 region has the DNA TGTGCCATCAGTGAGTCGATAGTCGGCACAGATACGCAGTATTTT.

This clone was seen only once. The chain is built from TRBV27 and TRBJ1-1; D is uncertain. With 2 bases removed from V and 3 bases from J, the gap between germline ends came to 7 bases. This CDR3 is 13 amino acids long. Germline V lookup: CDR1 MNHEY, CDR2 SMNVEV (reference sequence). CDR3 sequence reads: CASSLGVHTEAFF. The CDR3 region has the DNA TGTGCCAGCAGTTTAGGAGTGCACACTGAAGCTTTCTTT.

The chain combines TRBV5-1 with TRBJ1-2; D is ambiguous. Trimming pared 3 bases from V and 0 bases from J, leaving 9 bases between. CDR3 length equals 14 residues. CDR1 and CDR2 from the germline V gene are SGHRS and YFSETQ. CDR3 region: CASSSGRANYGYTF. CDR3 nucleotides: TGCGCCAGCAGCTCGGGGAGAGCTAACTATGGCTACACCTTC. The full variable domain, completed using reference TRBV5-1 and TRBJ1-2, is KAGVTQTPRYLIKTRGQQVTLSCSPISGHRSVSWYQQTPGQGLQFLFEYFSETQRNKGNFPGRFSGRQFSNSRSEMNVSTLELGDSALYLCASSSGRANYGYTFGSGTRLTVV.

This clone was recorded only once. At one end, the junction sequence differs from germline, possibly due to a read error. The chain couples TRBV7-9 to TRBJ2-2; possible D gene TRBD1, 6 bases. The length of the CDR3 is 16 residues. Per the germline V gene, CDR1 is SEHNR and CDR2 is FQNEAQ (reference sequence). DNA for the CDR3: TGTTCCAGCAGCTTAAGTACACAGGGCTACACCGGGGAGCTGTTTTTT. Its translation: CSSSLSTQGYTGELFF.

This chain's CDR3 is CASSLRDRGYEQYF. In DNA form, the CDR3 reads TGTGCCAGCAGCCTCCGAGACAGGGGTTACGAGCAGTACTTC. The chain uses TRBV21-1 and TRBJ2-7; the D call of TRBD1 is as the table states it, not checked on the DNA. TRBV21-1 is given as a pseudogene. The CDR3 contains 14 residues.